This T cell receptor (beta chain) was sequenced in a study of blood T cell repertoires in COVID-19. Libraries were prepared by immunoSEQ multiplex PCR; TCRdb keeps only in-frame clonotypes and omits some of them. This sample has nearly 95,000 clones, with 80% found just once. Trimming took 2 bases from V and 5 from J, leaving 7 bases between them. This CDR3 spans 13 amino acids. CDR1 and CDR2 from the germline V gene are MDHEN and SYDVKM. This sequence was found in a human donor in a cohort sampled during active COVID-19. The V gene is TRBV28, the J gene TRBJ1-5; D call uncertain. The sequenced material came from peripheral blood. CDR3 coding DNA: TGTGCCAGCAGTTTAGCGCTGTATCAGCCCCAGCATTTT. Translation gives CASSLALYQPQHF. Full variable domain (remainder filled in from reference TRBV28 and TRBJ1-5): DVKVTQSSRYLVKRTGEKVFLECVQDMDHENMFWYRQDPGLGLRLIYFSYDVKMKEKGDIPEGYSVSREKKERFSLILESASTNQTSMYLCASSLALYQPQHFGDGTRLSIL.